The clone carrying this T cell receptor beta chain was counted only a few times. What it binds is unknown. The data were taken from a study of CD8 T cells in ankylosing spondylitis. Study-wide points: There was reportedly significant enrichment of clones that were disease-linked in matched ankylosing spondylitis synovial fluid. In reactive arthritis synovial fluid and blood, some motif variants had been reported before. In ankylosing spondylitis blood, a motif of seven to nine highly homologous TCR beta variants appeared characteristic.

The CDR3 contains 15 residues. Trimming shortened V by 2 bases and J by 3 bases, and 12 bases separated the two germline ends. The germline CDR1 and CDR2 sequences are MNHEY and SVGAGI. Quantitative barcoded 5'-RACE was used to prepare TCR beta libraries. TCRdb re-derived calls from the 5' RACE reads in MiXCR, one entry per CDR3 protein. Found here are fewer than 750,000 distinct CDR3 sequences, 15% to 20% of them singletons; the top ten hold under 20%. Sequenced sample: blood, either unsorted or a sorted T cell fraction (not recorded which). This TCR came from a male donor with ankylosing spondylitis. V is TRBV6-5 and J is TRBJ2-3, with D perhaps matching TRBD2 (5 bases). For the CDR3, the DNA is TGTGCCAGCAGTTACGCGGACCCGGGGACAGATACGCAGTATTTT. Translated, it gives CASSYADPGTDTQYF.